The sequence of this T cell receptor (beta chain) was determined in a study of cytomegalovirus exposure and HLA in healthy donors. Measured with immunoSEQ multiplex PCR; TCRdb has only the in-frame clones, and not every one. The table has about 200,000 clones, around 86% seen once; the top ten hold roughly 2%. The CDR3 has 16 residues. Trimming took 5 bases from V and 7 from J; bases not matched to a gene: 15. Germline V CDR1 and CDR2: MNHEY, SMNVEV (reference sequence). This TCR was sampled from a woman younger than 30 in good health and CMV-seropositive. V and J are TRBV27 and TRBJ2-7; TRBD2 agrees at 9 bases. The sample comprised PBMCs. CDR3 amino acids: CASSPPRGLAKGEQYF. CDR3 in DNA: TGTGCCAGCAGTCCGCCAAGGGGACTAGCTAAAGGGGAGCAGTACTTC.